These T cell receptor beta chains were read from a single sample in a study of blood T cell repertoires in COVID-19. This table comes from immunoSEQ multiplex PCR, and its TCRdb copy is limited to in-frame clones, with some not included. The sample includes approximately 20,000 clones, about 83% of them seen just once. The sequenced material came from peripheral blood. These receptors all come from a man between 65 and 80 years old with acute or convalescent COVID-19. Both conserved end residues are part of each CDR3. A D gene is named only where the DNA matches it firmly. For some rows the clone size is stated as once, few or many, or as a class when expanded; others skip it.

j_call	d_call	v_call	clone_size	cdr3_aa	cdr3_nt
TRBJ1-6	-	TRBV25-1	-	CASSEPGASNSPLHF	TGTGCCAGCAGTGAACCAGGGGCCTCGAATTCACCCCTCCACTTT
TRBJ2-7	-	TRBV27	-	CASAGLESYEQYF	TGTGCCAGCGCGGGACTCGAATCCTACGAGCAGTACTTC
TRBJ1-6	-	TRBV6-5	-	CASSYRQANSPLHF	TGTGCCAGCAGTTACCGGCAGGCCAATTCACCCCTCCACTTT
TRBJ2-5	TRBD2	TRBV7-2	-	CASSFTGLAGEETQYF	TGTGCCAGCAGCTTTACGGGACTAGCGGGCGAAGAGACCCAGTACTTC
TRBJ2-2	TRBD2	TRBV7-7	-	CASSLTSGATTGELFF	TGTGCCAGCAGCTTAACTAGCGGGGCCACCACCGGGGAGCTGTTTTTT
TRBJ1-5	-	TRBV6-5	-	CASSYTPGNQPQHF	TGTGCCAGCAGTTACACCCCAGGGAATCAGCCCCAGCATTTT
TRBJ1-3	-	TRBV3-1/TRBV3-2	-	CATRTSTGNTIYF	TGTGCCACCAGAACCTCCACAGGAAACACCATATATTTT
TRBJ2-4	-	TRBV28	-	CASSSWRGENIQYF	TGTGCCAGCAGTTCTTGGAGAGGCGAAAACATTCAGTACTTC
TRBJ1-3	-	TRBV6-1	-	CASSDAVSGNTIYF	TGTGCCAGCAGTGATGCGGTTTCTGGAAACACCATATATTTT
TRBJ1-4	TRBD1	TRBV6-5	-	CASANRGIPNEKLFF	TGTGCCAGCGCCAACAGGGGTATTCCTAATGAAAAACTGTTTTTT
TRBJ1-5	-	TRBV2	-	CASSARQGSGNQPQHF	TGTGCCAGCAGTGCCCGCCAGGGGAGCGGCAATCAGCCCCAGCATTTT
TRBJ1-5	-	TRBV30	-	CAWSVPGVDNQPQHF	TGTGCCTGGAGCGTCCCAGGGGTGGACAATCAGCCCCAGCATTTT
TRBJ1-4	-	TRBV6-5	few	CASTSDSNEKLFF	TGTGCCAGCACTTCCGACTCTAATGAAAAACTGTTTTTT
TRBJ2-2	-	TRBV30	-	CAWSVLRAGELFF	TGTGCCTGGAGTGTACTAAGAGCCGGGGAGCTGTTTTTT
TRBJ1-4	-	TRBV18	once	CASSPRDEKLFF	TGTGCCAGCTCACCGAGGGATGAAAAACTGTTTTTT
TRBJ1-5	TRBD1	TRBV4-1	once	CASSQDIGQAGNQPQHF	TGCGCCAGCAGCCAGGACATAGGACAGGCCGGCAATCAGCCCCAGCATTTT
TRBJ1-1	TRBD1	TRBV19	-	CASSIEINRGNTEAFF	TGTGCCAGTAGTATAGAAATAAACAGGGGGAACACTGAAGCTTTCTTT
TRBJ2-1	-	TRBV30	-	CAWSVGGNSAEQFF	TGTGCCTGGAGTGTAGGCGGGAATAGTGCTGAGCAGTTCTTC
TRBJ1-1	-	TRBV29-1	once	CSVESRQNTEAFF	TGCAGCGTTGAATCCCGACAGAACACTGAAGCTTTCTTT
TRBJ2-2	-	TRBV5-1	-	CASSIRSVRDTGELFF	TGCGCCAGCAGTATCAGATCTGTCAGGGACACCGGGGAGCTGTTTTTT
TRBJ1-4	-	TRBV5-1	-	CASSAATGEKLFF	TGCGCCAGCAGCGCGGCAACCGGGGAAAAACTGTTTTTT
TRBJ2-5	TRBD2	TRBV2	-	CASSLAEDQETQYF	TGTGCCAGCAGTCTAGCGGAGGACCAAGAGACCCAGTACTTC
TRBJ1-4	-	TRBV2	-	CASLGSREKLFF	TGTGCCTCGCTGGGCAGTCGGGAAAAACTGTTTTTT
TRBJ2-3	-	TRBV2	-	CASSYLAASTDTQYF	TGTGCCAGCAGTTACTTAGCGGCTAGCACAGATACGCAGTATTTT
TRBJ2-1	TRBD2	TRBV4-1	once	CASSLLGLAGGKREQFF	TGCGCCAGCAGCCTCTTAGGACTAGCGGGAGGTAAGCGTGAGCAGTTCTTC
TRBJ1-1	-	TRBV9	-	CASSYEGGTEAFF	TGTGCCAGCAGCTACGAGGGAGGGACTGAAGCTTTCTTT
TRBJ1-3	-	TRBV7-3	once	CASSPAGSGNTIYF	TGTGCCAGCAGCCCTGCAGGCAGTGGAAACACCATATATTTT
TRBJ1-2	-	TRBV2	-	CASGQNYGYTF	TGTGCCAGCGGGCAGAACTATGGCTACACCTTC
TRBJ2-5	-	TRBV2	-	CASGLHQILSYF	TGTGCCAGCGGGCTGCATCAGATCCTAAGTTACTTC
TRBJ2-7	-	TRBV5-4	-	CASSLAGGRASYEQYF	TGTGCCAGCAGCTTGGCCGGGGGGCGAGCGTCCTACGAGCAGTACTTC
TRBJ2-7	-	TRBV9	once	CASSVAGQTYEQYF	TGTGCCAGCAGCGTGGCGGGACAGACCTACGAGCAGTACTTC
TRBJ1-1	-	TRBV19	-	CASSTTGNTEAFF	TGTGCCAGTAGTACGACGGGGAACACTGAAGCTTTCTTT